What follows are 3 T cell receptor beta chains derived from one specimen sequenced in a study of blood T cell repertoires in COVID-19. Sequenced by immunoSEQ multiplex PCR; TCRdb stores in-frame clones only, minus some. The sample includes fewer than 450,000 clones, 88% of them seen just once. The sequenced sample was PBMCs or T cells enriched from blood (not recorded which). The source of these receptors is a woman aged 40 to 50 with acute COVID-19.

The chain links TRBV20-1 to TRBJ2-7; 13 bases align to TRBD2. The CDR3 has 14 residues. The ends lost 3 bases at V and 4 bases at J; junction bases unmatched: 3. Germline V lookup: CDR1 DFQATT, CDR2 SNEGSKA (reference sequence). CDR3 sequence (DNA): TGCAGTGCTAGTACTAGCGGGGGGGCTTACGAGCAGTACTTC. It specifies CSASTSGGAYEQYF.

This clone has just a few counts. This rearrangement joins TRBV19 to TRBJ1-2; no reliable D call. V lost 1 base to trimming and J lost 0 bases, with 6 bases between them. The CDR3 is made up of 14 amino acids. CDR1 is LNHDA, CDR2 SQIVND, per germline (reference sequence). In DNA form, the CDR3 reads TGTGCCAGTAGTATAGGACGGGCTAACTATGGCTACACCTTC. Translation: CASSIGRANYGYTF. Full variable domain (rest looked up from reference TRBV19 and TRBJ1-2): DGGITQSPKYLFRKEGQNVTLSCEQNLNHDAMYWYRQDPGQGLRLIYYSQIVNDFQKGDIAEGYSVSREKKESFPLTVTSAQKNPTAFYLCASSIGRANYGYTFGSGTRLTVV.

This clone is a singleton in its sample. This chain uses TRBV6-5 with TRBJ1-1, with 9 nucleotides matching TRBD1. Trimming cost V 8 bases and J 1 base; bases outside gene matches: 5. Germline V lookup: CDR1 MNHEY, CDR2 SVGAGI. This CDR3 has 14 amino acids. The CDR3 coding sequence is TGTGCCAGCGGGACAGGGCCGCAGAACACTGAAGCTTTCTTT. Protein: CASGTGPQNTEAFF.